The clone carrying this T cell receptor (beta chain) was seen a handful of times. This entry belongs to a study of blood T cell repertoires in COVID-19. The overall study: Samples of COVID-19 (acute and convalescent) were obtained from the United States, Italy and Spain. Sources were T cells, B-cell-depleted T cells, or PBMCs; the material itself was cDNA or gDNA.

In the original analysis: Amplification of reference gene primers was used by the study to estimate nucleated cell counts. The protocol was immunoSEQ multiplex PCR, while the TCRdb copy is restricted to in-frame clones and leaves out a portion. That table is the source of V, J and clone size, and D and trimming were worked out from the DNA. The sample lists tens of thousands of clones, roughly 82% seen once, with 0.95% to 1.5% in the top ten. CDR3 length: 16 residues. With 4 bases clipped from V and 1 base from J, the junction kept 6 bases outside the gene matches. Per the germline V gene, CDR1 is MNHEY and CDR2 is SMNVEV (reference sequence).

The sample was peripheral blood. The V and J genes are TRBV27 and TRBJ2-7; 11 positions agree with TRBD2. The receptor's source is a woman of 80 years or more with acute or convalescent COVID-19. DNA of the CDR3: TGTGCCAGCAGTTACGCGGGACTAGCGGCATCCTACGAGCAGTACTTC. Translating gives CASSYAGLAASYEQYF.